This is a list of T cell receptor beta chains from one sample in a study of tumor and adjacent non-tumor tissue in lung cancer. From the multiplex PCR reads, TCRdb called clonotypes with MiXCR, one entry per CDR3 protein. This sample carries about 93,000 distinct CDR3 sequences, approximately 65% of them seen once, and the ten largest clones take about 17%. The material sequenced was lung tumor tissue. These receptors all come from a man aged 55 to 70 with non-small cell lung cancer. Each CDR3 is given with its conserved first and last residue. Each record gives: V gene, D gene, J gene, clone size, CDR3 DNA, CDR3 protein. A D gene is named only where the DNA matches it firmly. Expanded clones get a size class; other rows say once, few or many, or leave the size out.

TRBV11-3	TRBD2	TRBJ2-7	-	TGTGCCAGCGCGGTGGGCGCTAGCGGGAGCTCCTACGAGCAGTACTTC	CASAVGASGSSYEQYF
TRBV29-1	-	TRBJ1-5	-	TGTAGCGTCCTATTCGGACAGAGCGCAAATCAGCCCCAGCATTTT	CSVLFGQSANQPQHF
TRBV30	TRBD2	TRBJ2-2	many	TGTGCCTGGAACCCTAGCGGGGATGGGCAGCTGTTTTTT	CAWNPSGDGQLFF
TRBV30	-	TRBJ2-2	few	TGTGCCTGGAGTCAAAGGGGGAGGGGCGCCGGGGAGCTGTTTTTT	CAWSQRGRGAGELFF
TRBV6-1	TRBD1	TRBJ2-5	-	TGTGTCTGCAGACGGAAGACCGGGACAGGGGTTGAAGAGACCCAGTACTTC	CVCRRKTGTGVEETQYF
TRBV5-6	-	TRBJ2-4	many	TGTGCCAGCAGCTACGTGAGACAGGGACTAGCCAAAAACATTCAGTACTTC	CASSYVRQGLAKNIQYF
TRBV4-3	-	TRBJ1-5	few	TGCGCCAGCAGCCAAGATTGGGGGTGGGTGAAGCCCCAGCATTTT	CASSQDWGWVKPQHF
TRBV6-2/TRBV6-3	TRBD2	TRBJ2-1	-	TGTGGCGGCAGCACCCCGATAATAGCGGGGGACAATGTGCAGTTCTTC	CGGSTPIIAGDNVQFF
TRBV29-1	-	TRBJ2-3	-	TGCAACGTAGGCGAGGGAACAGATATGCAGTATTTT	CNVGEGTDMQYF
TRBV4-3	-	TRBJ2-7	-	TGTGCCTGCAGCCAAGCTGAGACGGCCGGCGAGCAGTACTTC	CACSQAETAGEQYF
TRBV6-5	-	TRBJ1-2	-	TGTGCCAGCAGCCCTCGGAGGAGGTTTTTGGATGGCTACACCTTC	CASSPRRRFLDGYTF
TRBV5-4	-	TRBJ1-2	many	TGTGCCAGCAGCACCTCAGACTATGGCTACACCTTC	CASSTSDYGYTF
TRBV11-2	-	TRBJ1-1	-	TGTGCCAGCAGCTTAGGCCCCAGGTATCAAGCTTTCTTT	CASSLGPRYQAFF
TRBV29-1	-	TRBJ2-5	-	TGCACCACCGGACCCAGCTCAGAGACACAGTACTTC	CTTGPSSETQYF
TRBV28	-	TRBJ1-5	-	TGTACCAGCAGTTCAGTAATGGGCAGAGATAATCAGCCTCAGCATTTT	CTSSSVMGRDNQPQHF
TRBV5-5	-	TRBJ1-5	-	TGTGCCAGCAGCTTAGAAGACAGTTTTCGGGGTCAGCCCCGGCATTTT	CASSLEDSFRGQPRHF
TRBV6-6	-	TRBJ2-2	-	TGTACCAGCTGTCGCCAGATCCGGGCGAGGAGAACCGGGGAGCTGTTTTTT	CTSCRQIRARRTGELFF
TRBV4-1	-	TRBJ2-7	few	TGCTCCAGCAGCTTCCGACAGGACGCGTCCTACGAGCAGTATTTC	CSSSFRQDASYEQYF
TRBV20-1	TRBD2	TRBJ2-5	-	TGCAGTGCTAGAGATGGGGGGGGACCGGCACAGACCCAGTACTTC	CSARDGGGPAQTQYF
TRBV11-3	TRBD2	TRBJ2-7	-	TGTGCCAGCAGCCGGTGGGGGACTACGCACTTCCCCGAGCAGTACTTT	CASSRWGTTHFPEQYF
TRBV6-5	-	TRBJ2-5	-	TGTGTCAGCAGTCCCGGGCAGGGTCGGGAGACCCAGTACTTC	CVSSPGQGRETQYF
TRBV13	TRBD1	TRBJ2-1	many	TGTGCCAGCAGCCCCCCGGGACAGTACAATGAGCAGTTCTTC	CASSPPGQYNEQFF
TRBV30	TRBD1	TRBJ1-2	many	TGTGCCGGACAGGCTAACTATGGCTACACCTTC	CAGQANYGYTF
TRBV11-3	TRBD2	TRBJ2-1	-	TGTACCAACAGCTTAGATTTACTAGCGGGAGAGTTCTACAATGAGCAGTTATTC	CTNSLDLLAGEFYNEQLF
TRBV7-9	-	TRBJ2-3	-	TGTGCCAGCGGGCATGAGGGTAGTGTGAGTGCAGATATGCAGTATTTT	CASGHEGSVSADMQYF
TRBV7-8	TRBD1	TRBJ2-2	many	TGTGCCAGCAGCTTTCTCGGACAGGGGAGTGGCGGGGAGCTGTTTTTT	CASSFLGQGSGGELFF
TRBV7-3	-	TRBJ2-3	few	TGTGCCAGCAGCTTAGAGGGAGATACGCAGTATTTT	CASSLEGDTQYF
TRBV11-2	-	TRBJ2-1	-	TGTGCCAGCAGCTTAGTGGGGAAACTGCCTTGCCGAGTGGAGCAGTTCTTC	CASSLVGKLPCRVEQFF
TRBV5-1	-	TRBJ2-3	many	TGCGCCAGCAGCTTGGCCGGAATCACAGATACGCAGTATTTT	CASSLAGITDTQYF
TRBV11-1	-	TRBJ1-1	-	TGTGCCAGCAGCGTGGGACGGAACACTGAAGCTTTCTTT	CASSVGRNTEAFF
TRBV7-2	-	TRBJ1-4	-	TGTGCCAGCAGCTTAGATGCGGCGGAAAAACTGTTTTTT	CASSLDAAEKLFF